This T cell receptor beta chain was found in a study of CD8 T cells in Susac syndrome. Study results and limitations: A relatively small number of individuals underwent TCR sequencing and HLA analysis.

With random hexamers, roughly 0.5 to 1 ug RNA was reverse transcribed. The CDR3 of TCR beta was amplified by immunoSEQ multiplex PCR across 54 Vbeta and 13 Jbeta. TCRdb re-called the immunoSEQ multiplex PCR reads through MiXCR, storing one row per CDR3 protein. Here the sample spans some 120,000 distinct CDR3 sequences, roughly 96% being singletons. The authors carried out high-throughput sequencing of TCR beta. They applied it to CD8+ and CD4+ T cells obtained from blood. Healthy donors matched for age and sex were used as controls. Concerning this clonotype itself: As yet, its antigen is unknown.

The sequencing input was CD4+ T cells from PBMCs. The source is a human donor in good health.

CDR3 sequence reads: CASSTGLAGAYEQYF. The CDR3 nucleotides read TGTGCCAGCAGTACCGGACTAGCGGGAGCCTACGAGCAGTACTTC. The chain is built from TRBV2 and TRBJ2-7; 13 positions agree with TRBD2. The V gene's germline CDR1 is SNHLY and CDR2 FYNNEI. There are 15 residues in the CDR3. V gave up 5 bases and J gave up 2 bases; unmatched junction bases: 3.